These T cell receptor beta chains were read from a single sample in a study of blood T cell repertoires in COVID-19. Some clones are missing from TCRdb's copy, which holds only in-frame ones; the method was immunoSEQ multiplex PCR. The sample lists around 200,000 clones, 80% to 90% seen once, with roughly a tenth in the top ten. The sequenced sample was peripheral blood. All receptors come from a woman of 80 years or more with acute or convalescent COVID-19. The CDR3 runs from the conserved cysteine through the conserved F or W. The listing skips clone size in some rows; elsewhere it reads once, few, many or a size class.

TRBJ1-1,-,TRBV29-1,CSVTGDSPEAFF
TRBJ1-1,-,TRBV10-1,CASSIANTEAFF
TRBJ2-7,-,TRBV6-2/TRBV6-3,CASSYQDLSAYEQYF
TRBJ2-5,-,TRBV30,CAWSVGTGGQGRTQYF
TRBJ2-5,-,TRBV5-4,CASSLGRGIETQYF
TRBJ2-1,few,TRBV29-1,CSVRQGANEQFF
TRBJ2-1,-,TRBV6-6,CASSSRGFSYNEQFF
TRBJ1-6,-,TRBV18,CASSPANSPLHF
TRBJ1-5,-,TRBV19,CASSRDRNQPQHF
TRBJ1-1,-,TRBV4-3,CASSQDDRVNTEAFF
TRBJ2-7,-,TRBV18,CASSNSGRETYEQYF
TRBJ1-2,-,TRBV6-5,CASRVPGQLYGYTF
TRBJ1-4,-,TRBV27,CATRGQGGNEKLFF
TRBJ1-4,-,TRBV19,CASSPQGATNEKLFF
TRBJ2-1,-,TRBV29-1,CSVGGTEQFF
TRBJ1-2,-,TRBV7-4,CASSPDREYGYTF
TRBJ1-2,-,TRBV7-3,CASSNPGQANGYTF
TRBJ2-2,once,TRBV2,CASSVRTGTTGELFF
TRBJ2-5,-,TRBV7-3,CASSLSSGGAETQYF
TRBJ1-6,-,TRBV10-3,CAISETVSSYNSPLHF
TRBJ1-6,-,TRBV7-3,CASSLETGRNSPLHF
TRBJ2-4,-,TRBV7-3,CASSYGDRGPRYF
TRBJ2-1,-,TRBV7-3,CASSSRTGSNEQFF
TRBJ1-2,-,TRBV19,CASSPADRVLYGYTF
TRBJ2-3,-,TRBV4-3,CASSQERRDTQYF
TRBJ2-1,-,TRBV6-2/TRBV6-3,CASSLSGGTYNEQFF
TRBJ2-7,-,TRBV19,CASTGTGGQEQYF
TRBJ2-7,-,TRBV10-3,CAISEKFDSSYEQYF
TRBJ1-1,-,TRBV19,CASSPRQGRSTEAFF
TRBJ1-1,-,TRBV4-1,CASSQAGGRVAEAFF
TRBJ1-6,-,TRBV7-2,CASSLNSGGHSPLHF
TRBJ2-1,-,TRBV9,CASSVASGSDEQFF
TRBJ2-5,-,TRBV30,CAWSELAGFQETQYF
TRBJ2-3,-,TRBV5-1,CASSLQGPTDTQYF
TRBJ1-5,once,TRBV6-5,CASSRTGGDQPQHF
TRBJ2-7,-,TRBV5-6,CASSLLAGGQAHEQYF
TRBJ2-7,-,TRBV28,CASSFHPRETIYEQYF